The present T cell receptor (beta chain) was sequenced within a study of T cell responses to AZD1222 COVID-19 vaccine. Whole-study findings and limits: CD4 TCRs associated with vaccination spanned spike, dominating at 160-218 and 743-854.

Repertoires were generated with immunoSEQ multiplex PCR, while TCRdb's copy carries only in-frame clones and drops some. The sample contains 150,000 or so clones, 91% of which appear only once. Points on this clone: Its antigen is not identified.

Trimming at V came to 3 bases and at J to 6 bases, leaving 2 bases not matched to a gene. The germline CDR1 and CDR2 sequences are SGHNT and YENEEA. The length of the CDR3 is 14 residues. The source of this sequence is an adult who received the AZD1222 COVID-19 vaccine. The chain links TRBV11-3 to TRBJ2-1, with 10 nucleotides matching TRBD2. Material: peripheral blood, obtained 28 days after the second AZD1222 dose. CDR3 protein: CASSFSGGGNEQFF. The CDR3 bases are TGTGCCAGCAGCTTCAGCGGGGGGGGCAATGAGCAGTTCTTC.